This is a list of T cell receptor beta chains from one sample in a study of CD8+ T cells in alopecia areata. Using immunoSEQ multiplex PCR, the repertoire was profiled, and TCRdb retains in-frame clones only, with some absent. The sample records about 140,000 clones, 86% being singletons. Here the sequenced sample was CD8+ T cells sorted from blood, taken at week 4, from a patient treated with tofacitinib. These receptors came from a human donor with alopecia areata. CDR3s include the opening cysteine and the closing phenylalanine or tryptophan. The D gene is left open where the match is weak. Size is stated for part of the rows, as once, few or many counts, or as a class when the clone is expanded.

J	D	V	size	CDR3	DNA
TRBJ2-3	-	TRBV7-8	few	CASSPQGGGTDTQYF	TGTGCCAGCAGCCCACAGGGAGGAGGCACAGATACGCAGTATTTT
TRBJ2-5	-	TRBV28	-	CASSQTGLETQYF	TGTGCCAGCAGTCAAACAGGATTAGAGACCCAGTACTTC
TRBJ1-1	TRBD1	TRBV9	-	CASSGYRGEAFF	TGTGCCAGCAGCGGTTACAGGGGTGAAGCTTTCTTT
TRBJ2-1	TRBD2	TRBV28	-	CASMRLTSGNYNEQFF	TGTGCCAGCATGAGACTCACTAGCGGGAACTACAATGAGCAGTTCTTC
TRBJ1-1	-	TRBV9	-	CASSEATGMNTEAFF	TGTGCCAGCAGCGAGGCGACAGGAATGAACACTGAAGCTTTCTTT
TRBJ1-1	TRBD1	TRBV29-1	-	CSVRPGQVPEAFF	TGCAGCGTCCGCCCGGGACAGGTCCCCGAAGCTTTCTTT
TRBJ1-1	TRBD1	TRBV9	-	CASSTGQSEAFF	TGTGCCAGCAGCACGGGACAGTCTGAAGCTTTCTTT
TRBJ2-3	TRBD1	TRBV4-1	-	CASSRDREWTDTQYF	TGCGCCAGCAGCCGTGACAGGGAATGGACAGATACGCAGTATTTT
TRBJ2-7	-	TRBV11-3	once	CASSARGSYEQYF	TGTGCCAGCAGCGCGAGGGGGTCCTACGAGCAGTACTTC
TRBJ2-2	-	TRBV19	few	CASSIGEGAWELFF	TGTGCCAGTAGTATCGGAGAAGGGGCGTGGGAGCTGTTTTTT
TRBJ2-7	TRBD1	TRBV18	-	CASSPGTGSDEQYF	TGTGCCAGCTCACCTGGGACAGGGAGCGACGAGCAGTACTTC
TRBJ2-1	TRBD1	TRBV9	-	CASSAGQGIGNEQFF	TGTGCCAGCAGCGCCGGACAGGGGATAGGCAATGAGCAGTTCTTC
TRBJ2-5	-	TRBV7-9	-	CASSFPDTETQYF	TGTGCCAGCAGCTTCCCGGACACAGAGACCCAGTACTTC
TRBJ2-5	-	TRBV5-1	once	CASSGGNSETQYF	TGCGCCAGCAGCGGGGGGAACAGCGAGACCCAGTACTTC
TRBJ2-7	-	TRBV14	once	CASAGRPRETTYEQYF	TGTGCCAGCGCGGGGCGTCCCAGGGAAACCACCTACGAGCAGTACTTC
TRBJ1-2	-	TRBV5-6	once	CASSLQNYGYTF	TGTGCCAGCAGCTTGCAAAACTATGGCTACACCTTC
TRBJ2-2	TRBD2	TRBV4-1	-	CASRIRAGENTGELFF	TGCGCCAGCAGAATACGAGCGGGAGAGAACACCGGGGAGCTGTTTTTT
TRBJ2-7	TRBD1	TRBV10-3	-	CAIRGTVPQQYF	TGTGCCATCAGAGGGACAGTCCCCCAGCAGTACTTC
TRBJ2-3	-	TRBV7-8	-	CASSLGYGFKTDTQYF	TGTGCCAGCAGCTTAGGGTACGGGTTCAAAACAGATACGCAGTATTTT
TRBJ2-7	-	TRBV2	-	CASLGSYEQYF	TGTGCCAGCTTAGGGTCCTACGAGCAGTACTTC
TRBJ2-7	-	TRBV27	-	CASSPPRVKEYEQYF	TGTGCCAGCAGTCCCCCAAGGGTAAAGGAGTACGAGCAGTACTTC
TRBJ2-7	TRBD1	TRBV29-1	-	CSVSLGTEIHEQYF	TGCAGCGTTTCTCTCGGGACAGAGATACATGAGCAGTACTTC
TRBJ1-5	-	TRBV25-1	-	CASSELGSNQPQHF	TGTGCCAGCAGTGAATTGGGAAGCAATCAGCCCCAGCATTTT
TRBJ2-5	TRBD1	TRBV29-1	-	CSADEVGTGRETQYF	TGCAGCGCCGACGAGGTTGGGACAGGGAGAGAGACCCAGTACTTC
TRBJ1-2	-	TRBV9	-	CASSVSEDESVDFGYTF	TGTGCCAGCAGCGTATCGGAGGACGAAAGCGTCGACTTTGGCTACACCTTC
TRBJ2-3	-	TRBV30	-	CAWSLTSNTQYF	TGTGCCTGGAGCCTAACTAGCAATACGCAGTATTTT
TRBJ2-1	TRBD2	TRBV4-1	-	CASSQGDGRFSNEQFF	TGCGCCAGCAGCCAAGGGGACGGGAGGTTCAGCAATGAGCAGTTCTTC
TRBJ2-1	TRBD2	TRBV29-1	-	CSVEVWRGSYNEQFF	TGCAGCGTTGAGGTTTGGCGGGGGTCCTACAATGAGCAGTTCTTC
TRBJ2-1	-	TRBV6-5	-	CASSPNNYNEQFF	TGTGCCAGCAGTCCCAACAACTACAATGAGCAGTTCTTC
TRBJ1-3	-	TRBV9	-	CASSRDSFSGNTIYF	TGTGCCAGCAGCCGAGACAGTTTCTCTGGAAACACCATATATTTT
TRBJ1-1	TRBD1	TRBV29-1	once	CSVDRQGREAFF	TGCAGCGTTGATCGACAGGGGAGAGAAGCTTTCTTT
TRBJ2-3	-	TRBV7-9	-	CASSLRGLHESTDTQYF	TGTGCCAGCAGCTTAAGGGGACTCCACGAAAGCACAGATACGCAGTATTTT
TRBJ1-3	-	TRBV7-9	-	CASSLGNTIYF	TGTGCCAGCAGCCTTGGAAACACCATATATTTT
TRBJ2-3	TRBD2	TRBV5-1	-	CASSFFPSGRTPDTQYF	TGCGCCAGCAGCTTCTTCCCTAGCGGGAGGACCCCAGATACGCAGTATTTT
TRBJ2-7	-	TRBV7-6	-	CASSLSQGNEQYF	TGTGCCAGCAGCTTGAGTCAGGGAAACGAGCAGTACTTC
TRBJ1-5	-	TRBV9	-	CASSVGYGEQPQHF	TGTGCCAGCAGCGTAGGGTACGGGGAACAGCCCCAGCATTTT
TRBJ2-1	TRBD1	TRBV29-1	-	CSAGTGGYNEQFF	TGCAGCGCCGGGACAGGGGGTTACAATGAGCAGTTCTTC
TRBJ2-7	TRBD2	TRBV5-1	once	CASSLEGTRIGEQYF	TGCGCCAGCAGCTTGGAGGGGACTAGGATCGGCGAGCAGTACTTC
TRBJ2-1	-	TRBV29-1	few	CSVPGRDSYNEQFF	TGCAGCGTACCAGGAAGGGACTCCTACAATGAGCAGTTCTTC
TRBJ2-1	TRBD2	TRBV2	few	CASSSLAGGSSYNEQFF	TGTGCCAGCAGCAGTCTAGCGGGGGGCTCCTCCTACAATGAGCAGTTCTTC
TRBJ2-7	-	TRBV29-1	-	CSVEGVESTYEQYF	TGCAGCGTTGAAGGGGTGGAATCAACCTACGAGCAGTACTTC
TRBJ2-7	-	TRBV4-1	-	CASSQDGLFNCYEQYF	TGCGCCAGCAGCCAAGATGGGCTATTTAACTGCTACGAGCAGTACTTC
TRBJ2-7	-	TRBV5-1	-	CASSPQQGYEQYF	TGCGCCAGCTCACCCCAACAGGGCTACGAGCAGTACTTC
TRBJ2-7	TRBD2	TRBV30	-	CAWKKREGLIYEQYF	TGTGCCTGGAAGAAGCGGGAGGGTTTGATATACGAGCAGTACTTC
TRBJ1-4	TRBD1	TRBV6-6	-	CASSDDREPNEKLFF	TGTGCCAGCAGTGACGACAGGGAGCCAAATGAAAAACTGTTTTTT
TRBJ2-7	TRBD2	TRBV11-1	few	CASSLNSGLDEQYF	TGTGCCAGCAGCTTAAATAGCGGGTTGGACGAGCAGTACTTC
TRBJ2-7	TRBD2	TRBV29-1	few	CSVVEAGAYEQYF	TGCAGCGTTGTGGAGGCGGGAGCCTACGAGCAGTACTTC
TRBJ1-1	-	TRBV27	-	CASSLLVGGAAEAFF	TGTGCCAGCAGTTTATTGGTGGGGGGGGCCGCTGAAGCTTTCTTT
TRBJ1-1	-	TRBV7-9	once	CASSPFGMGRTEAFF	TGTGCCAGCAGCCCCTTCGGAATGGGAAGGACTGAAGCTTTCTTT
TRBJ2-7	TRBD1	TRBV29-1	-	CSVPQGDYEQYF	TGCAGCGTTCCCCAGGGGGATTACGAGCAGTACTTC
TRBJ2-1	TRBD2	TRBV13	-	CASRGTSGDNNEQFF	TGTGCCAGCAGGGGGACTAGCGGGGATAACAATGAGCAGTTCTTC